A single T cell receptor beta chain is shown here with its context. The data were produced by immunoSEQ multiplex PCR, yet TCRdb's version contains in-frame clones alone and is incomplete. Of about 160,000 clones listed, approximately 94% are singletons. This entry belongs to a study of control samples from healthy donors and cancer patients. The sequence was obtained from a man aged 60 to 69 with colorectal cancer. The sequenced sample consisted of PBMCs.

CDR3 region: CASSRDGRGDGYTF. The CDR3 DNA reads as TGTGCCAGCAGCCGGGACGGACGCGGAGATGGCTACACCTTC. This chain uses TRBV3-1 (or the pseudogene TRBV3-2) with TRBJ1-2; D perhaps matches TRBD1 (5 bases). V was pared by 4 bases and J by 6 bases, with 15 bases between. Germline V gene lookup returns CDR1 LGHDT and CDR2 YNNKEL (reference sequence). The length of the CDR3 is 14 residues.